A single sample gave rise to the 18 T cell receptor beta chains below, sequenced in a study of blood T cell repertoires in COVID-19. Sequenced by immunoSEQ multiplex PCR; TCRdb stores in-frame clones only, minus some. The sample shows hundreds of thousands of clones, around 85% of them seen only once. What was sequenced was PBMCs or T cells enriched from blood (not recorded which). These receptors came from a woman in her 30s who had been exposed to COVID-19.

This chain links TRBV6-5 with TRBJ1-5; 11 nucleotides agree with TRBD1. The CDR3 has 14 residues. V lost 6 bases, J lost 7 bases, and 5 bases stayed unmatched. Germline V gene sequence: CDR1 MNHEY, CDR2 SVGAGI. The CDR3 loop reads CASSRTGGSQPQHF. The CDR3 DNA reads TGTGCCAGCAGCCGGACAGGGGGCAGCCAGCCCCAGCATTTT.

This clone occurred once. The gene calls are TRBV4-1 and TRBJ2-7, with D maybe TRBD2 (6 bases). The CDR3 is 14 residues long. From germline, CDR1 is MGHRA and CDR2 YSYEKL. V was clipped by 4 bases and J by 5 bases, with 15 bases between them. The CDR3 spells CASSRGLTGDEQYF. Written as DNA, the CDR3 is TGCGCCAGCAGCCGGGGACTTACGGGCGACGAGCAGTACTTC.

The chain couples TRBV3-1 (or the pseudogene TRBV3-2) to TRBJ2-5; 11 bases line up with TRBD2. The ends lost 1 base at V and 4 bases at J; junction bases unmatched: 11. The CDR3 totals 18 residues. The germline V gene encodes CDR1 LGHDT and CDR2 YNNKEL (reference sequence). The CDR3 DNA is TGTGCCAGCAGCCAAGTGTTAGCGGGGGGGCCGGGTGCAGAGACCCAGTACTTC. Its protein is CASSQVLAGGPGAETQYF.

The genes are TRBV28 and TRBJ2-3; the D is unclear. Trimming left V 8 bases short and J 2 bases short, with 5 bases between. The CDR3 spans 11 residues. Germline-derived CDR1 and CDR2 are MDHEN and SYDVKM. The CDR3 reads CASSNTDTQYF. CDR3 DNA sequence: TGTGCCAGCTCTAACACAGATACGCAGTATTTT.

The chain employs TRBV5-5 and TRBJ2-3; 11 bases are shared with TRBD2. Germline CDR1 reads SGHKS; CDR2 reads YYEKEE (reference sequence). The CDR3 runs to 15 residues. J lost 4 bases, V lost 5 bases, and 6 bases had no gene match. CDR3 in DNA: TGTGCCAGCAGTCCAGGACTAGCGGGTTCAGATACGCAGTATTTT. Translated, it gives CASSPGLAGSDTQYF. The whole variable domain, filled in from reference TRBV5-5 and TRBJ2-3, reads DAGVTQSPTHLIKTRGQQVTLRCSPISGHKSVSWYQQVLGQGPQFIFQYYEKEERGRGNFPDRFSARQFPNYSSELNVNALLLGDSALYLCASSPGLAGSDTQYFGPGTRLTVL.

This clone appeared many times. This chain uses TRBV27 with TRBJ1-5; D perhaps matches TRBD1 (5 bases). This CDR3 spans 14 amino acids. V lost 6 bases to trimming and J lost 9 bases, with 18 bases between them. The germline V gene encodes CDR1 MNHEY and CDR2 SMNVEV (reference sequence). The CDR3 bases are TGTGCCAGCAGCCAAAATAGGGGTTGGGGGCCCCAGCATTTT. It specifies CASSQNRGWGPQHF.

The chain links TRBV28 to TRBJ2-3; 9 bases agree with TRBD1. V was clipped by 4 bases and J by 4 bases; unmatched bases: 9. Looked up from germline, CDR1 is MDHEN and CDR2 is SYDVKM. This CDR3 has 16 residues. CDR3 bases: TGTGCCAGCAGTTCGGGACAGGGAACGTCGGCAGATACGCAGTATTTT. This sequence encodes CASSSGQGTSADTQYF.

The chain is built from TRBV18 and TRBJ2-1, with TRBD2 matching 9 bases. V was pared by 3 bases and J by 8 bases, with 8 bases of the junction left unmatched. CDR3 length: 15 amino acids. CDR1 is KGHSH, CDR2 LQKENI, per germline. In DNA form, the CDR3 reads TGTGCCAGCTCACCTTTGCGGGGGGGCCTCGATGAGCAGTTCTTC. Protein: CASSPLRGGLDEQFF.

J is TRBJ1-1 and V is TRBV7-9, with D perhaps matching TRBD1 (6 bases). The CDR3 runs to 15 residues. Germline V CDR1 and CDR2: SEHNR, FQNEAQ (reference sequence). The V end was cut by 1 base, the J end by 3 bases, with 12 bases between. The CDR3, as DNA: TGTGCCAGCAGCTTAGGGCCAGGGGAAGACACTGAAGCTTTCTTT. Residues: CASSLGPGEDTEAFF.

Comments on this clone: A junction boundary mismatches the germline segment, possibly from a read error. The chain combines TRBV10-3 with TRBJ2-7; 10 nucleotides line up with TRBD2. The CDR3 sequence is 14 residues long. Germline V gene lookup returns CDR1 ENHRY and CDR2 SYGVKD. CDR3 residues: CAISDSGRTYGQYF. The CDR3 DNA is TGTGCCATCAGTGATAGCGGGAGGACCTACGGGCAGTACTTC.

The chain joins TRBV6-4 to TRBJ1-6, with a weak D call TRBD1 (6 bases). The CDR3 is 18 residues long. The V end was cut by 0 bases, the J end by 0 bases, with 12 bases between. The germline V gene encodes CDR1 MRHNA and CDR2 SNTAGT. This CDR3 reads CASSDSSRGGSYNSPLHF. The CDR3 DNA follows: TGTGCCAGCAGTGACTCGAGTCGAGGGGGCTCCTATAATTCACCCCTCCACTTT.

This chain joins TRBV6-5 and TRBJ1-1; no clear D gene. This CDR3 has 13 amino acids. V lost 0 bases and J lost 7, with 9 bases in between. The germline V gene encodes CDR1 MNHEY and CDR2 SVGAGI. The CDR3 here is CASSYSEGLEAFF. CDR3 nucleotides: TGTGCCAGCAGTTACTCGGAGGGCCTTGAAGCTTTCTTT.

J is TRBJ2-3 and V is TRBV7-9, with no clear D. Germline assignment: CDR1 SEHNR and CDR2 FQNEAQ (reference sequence). V shed 3 bases and J shed 5 bases, with 9 bases lying between them. The CDR3 contains 13 residues. CDR3 protein: CASSFLTKDTQYF. CDR3 bases: TGTGCCAGCAGCTTTCTGACAAAAGATACGCAGTATTTT.

V and J are TRBV30 and TRBJ1-2; D may be TRBD1 (6 bases). Trimming removed 3 bases at V and 2 bases at J, with 22 bases between. Germline CDR1 GTSNPN, CDR2 SVGIG (reference sequence). This CDR3 has 17 amino acids. The CDR3 is CAWSGSGGPDSNYGYTF. The CDR3 DNA is TGTGCCTGGAGCGGATCGGGGGGGCCAGACTCAAACTATGGCTACACCTTC.

The rearrangement links TRBV21-1 to TRBJ1-2; the table gives TRBD1 as D, unverified against the DNA. TRBV21-1 is a pseudogene. The CDR3 length is 14 residues. CDR3 loop: CASSSGQENYGYTF. Here the CDR3 DNA reads TGTGCCAGCAGCTCGGGACAGGAGAACTATGGCTACACCTTC.

The CDR3 is CASSRRDSSNTEAFF. The CDR3 DNA follows: TGTGCCAGCAGTCGAAGGGACAGCAGCAACACTGAAGCTTTCTTT. V gene TRBV2 combines with J gene TRBJ1-1; 7 nucleotides match TRBD1. The junction had 8 bases not matched to a gene; V was cut back by 5 bases and J by 2 bases. The CDR3 runs to 15 residues. CDR1 and CDR2 from the germline V gene are SNHLY and FYNNEI.

V is TRBV3-1 (or the pseudogene TRBV3-2) and J is TRBJ2-2; tentatively, D is TRBD2 (7 bases). The CDR3 spans 18 residues. V was cut by 4 bases and J by 0 bases, with 18 bases left in between. Germline assignment: CDR1 LGHDT and CDR2 YNNKEL (reference sequence). The CDR3 loop is CASSLECGRGPNTGELFF. In DNA form, the CDR3 reads TGTGCCAGCAGCCTCGAATGTGGGCGGGGGCCGAACACCGGGGAGCTGTTTTTT.

This chain connects TRBV5-4 to TRBJ2-5, with 8 bases identical to TRBD2. V shed 4 bases and J 5 bases; nucleotides not matched to a gene: 13. Germline V lookup: CDR1 SGHNT, CDR2 YYREEE (reference sequence). CDR3 length equals 16 residues. CDR3 nucleotides: TGTGCCAGCAGCCAAGAGGCAGGCGGGGGGCGGGAGACCCAGTACTTC. Protein sequence: CASSQEAGGGRETQYF.